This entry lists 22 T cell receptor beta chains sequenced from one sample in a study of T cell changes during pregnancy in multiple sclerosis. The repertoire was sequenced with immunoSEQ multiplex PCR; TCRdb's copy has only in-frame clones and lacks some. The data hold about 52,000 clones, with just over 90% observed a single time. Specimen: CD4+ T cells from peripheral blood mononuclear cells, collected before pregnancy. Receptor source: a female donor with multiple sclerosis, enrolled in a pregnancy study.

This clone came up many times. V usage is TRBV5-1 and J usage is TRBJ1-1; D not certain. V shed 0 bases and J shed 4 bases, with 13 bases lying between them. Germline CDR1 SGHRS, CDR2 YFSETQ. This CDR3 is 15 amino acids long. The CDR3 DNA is TGCGCCAGCAGCTTGGTTCGGGGTAGTTCCACTGAAGCTTTCTTT. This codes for CASSLVRGSSTEAFF.

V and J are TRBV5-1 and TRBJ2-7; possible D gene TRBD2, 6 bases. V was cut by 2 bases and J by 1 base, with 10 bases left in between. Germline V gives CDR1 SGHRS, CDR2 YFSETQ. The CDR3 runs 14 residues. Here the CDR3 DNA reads TGCGCCAGCAGCTTCTCGGGGGAATCCTACGAGCAGTACTTC. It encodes CASSFSGESYEQYF.

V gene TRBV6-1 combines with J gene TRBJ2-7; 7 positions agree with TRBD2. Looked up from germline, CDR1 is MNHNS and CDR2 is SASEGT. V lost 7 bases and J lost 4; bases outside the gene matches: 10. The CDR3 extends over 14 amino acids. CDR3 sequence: CASIKAGVWYEQYF. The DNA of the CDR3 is TGTGCCAGCATTAAGGCGGGGGTCTGGTACGAGCAGTACTTC.

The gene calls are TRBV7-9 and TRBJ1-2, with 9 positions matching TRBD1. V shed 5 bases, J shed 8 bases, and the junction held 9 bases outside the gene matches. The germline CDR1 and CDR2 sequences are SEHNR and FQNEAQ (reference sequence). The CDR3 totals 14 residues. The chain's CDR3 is CASSRGQGRQGYTF. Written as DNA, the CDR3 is TGTGCCAGCAGCCGGGGACAGGGAAGGCAAGGCTACACCTTC.

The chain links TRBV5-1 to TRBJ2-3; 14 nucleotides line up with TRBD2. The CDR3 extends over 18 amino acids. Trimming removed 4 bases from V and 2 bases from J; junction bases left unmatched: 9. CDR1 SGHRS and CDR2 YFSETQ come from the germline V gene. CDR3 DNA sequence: TGCGCCAGCAGCCCCGGGACTAGCGGGAGATTCCCCACAGATACGCAGTATTTT. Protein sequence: CASSPGTSGRFPTDTQYF. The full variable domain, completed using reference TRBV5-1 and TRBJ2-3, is KAGVTQTPRYLIKTRGQQVTLSCSPISGHRSVSWYQQTPGQGLQFLFEYFSETQRNKGNFPGRFSGRQFSNSRSEMNVSTLELGDSALYLCASSPGTSGRFPTDTQYFGPGTRLTVL.

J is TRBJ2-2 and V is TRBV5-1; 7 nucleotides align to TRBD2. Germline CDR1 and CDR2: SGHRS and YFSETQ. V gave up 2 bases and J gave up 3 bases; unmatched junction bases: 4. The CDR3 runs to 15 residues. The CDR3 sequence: CASSFRGEYTGELFF. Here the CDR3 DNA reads TGCGCCAGCAGCTTTCGGGGGGAATACACCGGGGAGCTGTTTTTT.

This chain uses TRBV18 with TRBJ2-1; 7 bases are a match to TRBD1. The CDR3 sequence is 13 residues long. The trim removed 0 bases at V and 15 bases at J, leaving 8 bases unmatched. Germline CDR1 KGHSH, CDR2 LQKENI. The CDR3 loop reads CASSPPGTGAGFF. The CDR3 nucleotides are TGTGCCAGCTCACCACCAGGTACAGGGGCAGGGTTCTTC.

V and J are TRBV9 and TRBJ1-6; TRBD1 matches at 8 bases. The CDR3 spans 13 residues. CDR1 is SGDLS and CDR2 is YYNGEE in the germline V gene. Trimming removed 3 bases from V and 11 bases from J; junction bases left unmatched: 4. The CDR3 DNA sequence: TGTGCCAGCAGCGAACAGGGGGTGCCACCCCTCCACTTT. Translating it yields CASSEQGVPPLHF.

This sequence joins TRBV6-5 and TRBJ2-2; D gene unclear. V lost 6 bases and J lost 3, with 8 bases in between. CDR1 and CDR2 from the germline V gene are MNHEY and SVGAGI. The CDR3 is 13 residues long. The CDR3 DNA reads TGTGCCAGCAGGAGGAGTCACACCGGGGAGCTGTTTTTT. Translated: CASRRSHTGELFF.

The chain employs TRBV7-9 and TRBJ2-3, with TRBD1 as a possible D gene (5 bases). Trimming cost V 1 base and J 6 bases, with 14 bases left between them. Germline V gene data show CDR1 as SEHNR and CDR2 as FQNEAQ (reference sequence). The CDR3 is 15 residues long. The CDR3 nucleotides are TGTGCCAGCAGCTTAGGGACACCTTACAGGGATACGCAGTATTTT. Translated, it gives CASSLGTPYRDTQYF.

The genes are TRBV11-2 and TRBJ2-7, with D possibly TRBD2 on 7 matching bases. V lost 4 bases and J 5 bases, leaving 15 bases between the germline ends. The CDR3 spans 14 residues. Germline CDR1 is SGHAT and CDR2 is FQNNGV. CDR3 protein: CASSWTGGDHEQYF. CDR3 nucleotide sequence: TGTGCCAGCAGCTGGACGGGGGGCGACCACGAGCAGTACTTC. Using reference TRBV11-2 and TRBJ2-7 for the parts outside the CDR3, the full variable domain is EAGVAQSPRYKIIEKRQSVAFWCNPISGHATLYWYQQILGQGPKLLIQFQNNGVVDDSQLPKDRFSAERLKGVDSTLKIQPAKLEDSAVYLCASSWTGGDHEQYFGPGTRLTVT.

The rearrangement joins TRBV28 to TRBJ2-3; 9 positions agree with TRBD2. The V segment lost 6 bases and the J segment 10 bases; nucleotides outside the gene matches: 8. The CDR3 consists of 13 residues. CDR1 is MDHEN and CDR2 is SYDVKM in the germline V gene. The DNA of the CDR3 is TGTGCCAGCAGAGGCGCAGCGGGGGGAGCGCAGTATTTT. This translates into CASRGAAGGAQYF.

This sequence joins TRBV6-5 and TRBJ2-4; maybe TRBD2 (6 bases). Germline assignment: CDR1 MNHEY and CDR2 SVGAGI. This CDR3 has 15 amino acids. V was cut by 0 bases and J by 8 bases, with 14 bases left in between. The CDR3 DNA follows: TGTGCCAGCAGTTACTCGTTGGGAGGAAAGGACATTCAGTACTTC. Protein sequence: CASSYSLGGKDIQYF.

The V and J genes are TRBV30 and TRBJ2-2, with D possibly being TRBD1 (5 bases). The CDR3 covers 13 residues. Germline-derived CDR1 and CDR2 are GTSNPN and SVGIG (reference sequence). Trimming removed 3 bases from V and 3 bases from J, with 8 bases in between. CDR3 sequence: CAWRGQYTGELFF. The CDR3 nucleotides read TGTGCCTGGAGGGGGCAGTACACCGGGGAGCTGTTTTTT.

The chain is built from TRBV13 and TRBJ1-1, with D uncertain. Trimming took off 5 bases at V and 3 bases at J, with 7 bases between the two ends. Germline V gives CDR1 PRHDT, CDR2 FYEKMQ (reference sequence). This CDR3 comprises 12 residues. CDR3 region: CASSRGDTEAFF. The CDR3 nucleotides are TGTGCCAGCAGCCGCGGCGACACTGAAGCTTTCTTT. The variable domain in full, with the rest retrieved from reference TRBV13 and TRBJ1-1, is AAGVIQSPRHLIKEKRETATLKCYPIPRHDTVYWYQQGPGQDPQFLISFYEKMQSDKGSIPDRFSAQQFSDYHSELNMSSLELGDSALYFCASSRGDTEAFFGQGTRLTVV.

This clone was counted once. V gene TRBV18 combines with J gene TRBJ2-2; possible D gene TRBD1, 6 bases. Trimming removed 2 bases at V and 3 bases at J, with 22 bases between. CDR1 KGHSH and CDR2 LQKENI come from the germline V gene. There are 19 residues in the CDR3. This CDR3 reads CASSPTRQAWGSHTGELFF. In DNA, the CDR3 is TGTGCCAGCTCACCAACGAGACAGGCGTGGGGTTCCCACACCGGGGAGCTGTTTTTT.

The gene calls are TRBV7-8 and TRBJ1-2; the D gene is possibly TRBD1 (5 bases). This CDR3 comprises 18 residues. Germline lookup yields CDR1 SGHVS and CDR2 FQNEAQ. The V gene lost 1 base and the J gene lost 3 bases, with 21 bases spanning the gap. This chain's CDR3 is CASSLGGGGGLSDYGYTF. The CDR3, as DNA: TGTGCCAGCAGCTTAGGGGGTGGGGGTGGACTATCCGACTATGGCTACACCTTC.

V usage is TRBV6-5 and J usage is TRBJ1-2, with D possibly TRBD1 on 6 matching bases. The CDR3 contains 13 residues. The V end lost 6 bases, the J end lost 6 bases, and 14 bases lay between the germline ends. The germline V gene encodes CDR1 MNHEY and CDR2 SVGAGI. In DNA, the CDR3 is TGTGCCAGCAGCCTTACAGGGCGTAATGGCTACACCTTC. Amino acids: CASSLTGRNGYTF.

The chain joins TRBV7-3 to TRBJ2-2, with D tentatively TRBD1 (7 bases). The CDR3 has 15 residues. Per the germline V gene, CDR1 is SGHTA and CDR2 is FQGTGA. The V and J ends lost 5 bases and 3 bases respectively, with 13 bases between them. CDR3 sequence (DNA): TGTGCCAGCAGCACCACAGGGGACTACACCGGGGAGCTGTTTTTT. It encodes CASSTTGDYTGELFF.

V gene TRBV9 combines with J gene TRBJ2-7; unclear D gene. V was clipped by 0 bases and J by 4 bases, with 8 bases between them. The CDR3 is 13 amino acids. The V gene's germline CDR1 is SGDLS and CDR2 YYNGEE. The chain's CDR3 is CASSVEPRYEQYF. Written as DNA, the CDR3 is TGTGCCAGCAGCGTAGAGCCTAGATACGAGCAGTACTTC.

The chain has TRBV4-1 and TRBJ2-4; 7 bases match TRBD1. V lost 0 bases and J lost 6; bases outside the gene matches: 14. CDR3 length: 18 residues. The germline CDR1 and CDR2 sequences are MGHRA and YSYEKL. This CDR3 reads CASSQEVGKGAGGNIQYF. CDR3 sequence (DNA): TGCGCCAGCAGCCAAGAAGTTGGGAAGGGGGCGGGTGGAAACATTCAGTACTTC.

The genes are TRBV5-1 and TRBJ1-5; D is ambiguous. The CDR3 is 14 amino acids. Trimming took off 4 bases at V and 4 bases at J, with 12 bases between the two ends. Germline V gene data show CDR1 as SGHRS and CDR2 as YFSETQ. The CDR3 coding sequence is TGCGCCAGCAGCCCGGACGGGAATAATCAGCCCCAGCATTTT. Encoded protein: CASSPDGNNQPQHF.